Listed below are T cell receptor beta chains from one sample, sequenced in a study of T cell responses to AZD1222 COVID-19 vaccine. Profiling relied on immunoSEQ multiplex PCR, and the TCRdb table lists in-frame clones only, not all of them. The sample has around 170,000 clones, nearly 95% seen once. This specimen consisted of peripheral blood, obtained 28 days after the second AZD1222 dose. The receptors shown here come from an adult who received the AZD1222 COVID-19 vaccine. Both conserved end residues are part of each CDR3. D genes are given only for firm matches. Size is omitted from some rows. Given values are once, few, many or a class for expanded clones.

j_call d_call clone_size v_call cdr3_aa cdr3_nt
TRBJ2-4 . once TRBV18 CASSPIANRIQYF TGTGCCAGCTCCCCCATAGCCAACAGAATTCAGTACTTC
TRBJ2-5 . . TRBV7-7 CASSLMGSRSETQYF TGTGCCAGCAGCTTAATGGGATCCCGATCGGAGACCCAGTACTTC
TRBJ2-2 . . TRBV7-3 CASSFSEGIHLNTGELFF TGTGCCAGCAGCTTTTCAGAGGGTATACACCTGAACACCGGGGAGCTGTTTTTT
TRBJ1-2 TRBD1 . TRBV10-2 CASGGQGITKDYGYTF TGCGCCAGCGGCGGACAGGGGATAACTAAGGACTATGGCTACACCTTC
TRBJ1-6 TRBD1 few TRBV5-5 CASSWDRTNSPLHF TGTGCCAGCAGCTGGGACAGGACGAATTCACCCCTCCACTTT
TRBJ1-6 TRBD1 . TRBV11-2 CASSFQGAGNSPLHF TGTGCCAGCAGCTTCCAGGGGGCTGGGAATTCACCCCTCCACTTT
TRBJ1-1 . . TRBV5-1 CASSWGQNTEAFF TGCGCCAGCAGCTGGGGACAGAACACTGAAGCTTTCTTT
TRBJ2-7 . . TRBV28 CASSLEYEQYF TGTGCCAGCAGTTTAGAGTACGAGCAGTACTTC
TRBJ2-3 TRBD2 . TRBV5-5 CASSLAGGADTQYF TGTGCCAGCAGCTTGGCGGGAGGGGCAGATACGCAGTATTTT
TRBJ2-7 . . TRBV4-3 CASSQDSVSSRYEQYF TGCGCCAGCAGCCAAGATTCTGTGTCAAGTCGATACGAGCAGTACTTC
TRBJ1-2 . . TRBV9 CASSTTGGNYGYTF TGTGCCAGCAGCACCACGGGGGGAAACTATGGCTACACCTTC
TRBJ2-7 TRBD2 . TRBV6-5 CASSQASGSYEQYF TGTGCCAGCAGCCAGGCTAGCGGCTCCTACGAGCAGTACTTC
TRBJ1-3 . once TRBV6-5 CASRQDYSGNTIYF TGTGCCAGCAGACAGGACTACTCTGGAAACACCATATATTTT
TRBJ1-3 . . TRBV11-2 CASSSQAGSRNTIYF TGTGCCAGCAGCTCACAAGCCGGCAGTAGAAACACCATATATTTT
TRBJ2-3 . . TRBV15 CATSSWGSTQYF TGTGCCACCAGCAGCTGGGGCTCCACGCAGTATTTT
TRBJ2-3 . . TRBV7-3 CASSQYASTDTQYF TGTGCCAGCAGCCAGTACGCTAGCACAGATACGCAGTATTTT
TRBJ2-3 . . TRBV13 CASSASWGYTDTQYF TGTGCCAGCAGCGCCTCGTGGGGGTACACAGATACGCAGTATTTT
TRBJ1-4 TRBD1 . TRBV6-1 CASNDYPRDRGEKLFF TGTGCCAGCAATGACTACCCCCGGGACAGGGGTGAAAAACTGTTTTTT
TRBJ2-6 . once TRBV2 CASSEAIPGANVLTF TGTGCCAGCAGTGAAGCGATTCCTGGGGCCAACGTCCTGACTTTC
TRBJ1-2 TRBD1 . TRBV5-1 CASSLSQTGAAYGYTF TGCGCCAGCAGTCTTAGTCAGACAGGGGCCGCCTATGGCTACACCTTC
TRBJ2-7 . . TRBV12-3/TRBV12-4 CASSFGPYEQYF TGTGCCAGCAGTTTTGGGCCTTACGAGCAGTACTTC
TRBJ1-1 . . TRBV6-6 CASGPPGSVNTEAFF TGTGCCAGCGGCCCTCCAGGGAGCGTGAACACTGAAGCTTTCTTT